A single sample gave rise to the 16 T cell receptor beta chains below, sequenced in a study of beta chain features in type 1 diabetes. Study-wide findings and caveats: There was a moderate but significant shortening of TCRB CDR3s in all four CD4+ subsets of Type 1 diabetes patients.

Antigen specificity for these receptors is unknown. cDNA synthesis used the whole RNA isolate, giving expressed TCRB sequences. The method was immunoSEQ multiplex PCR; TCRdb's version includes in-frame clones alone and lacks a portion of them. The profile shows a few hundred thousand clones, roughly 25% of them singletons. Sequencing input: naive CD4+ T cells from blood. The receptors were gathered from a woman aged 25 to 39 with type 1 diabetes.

The CDR3 region is CASSRQGIGELFF. The CDR3 DNA sequence: TGTGCCAGCAGCCGACAGGGGATCGGGGAGCTGTTTTTT. The chain carries TRBV14 and TRBJ2-2, with TRBD1 matching 8 bases. Looked up from germline, CDR1 is SGHDN and CDR2 is FVKESK. The CDR3 runs to 13 residues. V lost 4 bases and J lost 7; bases outside the gene matches: 2.

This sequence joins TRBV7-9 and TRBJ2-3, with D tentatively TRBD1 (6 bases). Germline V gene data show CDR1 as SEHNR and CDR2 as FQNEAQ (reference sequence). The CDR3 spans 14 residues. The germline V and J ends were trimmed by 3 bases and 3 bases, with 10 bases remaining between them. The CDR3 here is CASSFTGLTDTQYF. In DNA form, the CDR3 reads TGTGCCAGCAGCTTTACAGGGTTGACAGATACGCAGTATTTT.

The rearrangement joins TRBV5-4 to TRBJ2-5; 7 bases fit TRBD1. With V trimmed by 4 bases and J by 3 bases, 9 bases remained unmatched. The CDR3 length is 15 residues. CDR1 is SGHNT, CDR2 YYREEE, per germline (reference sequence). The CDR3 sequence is CASSRPSGTEETQYF. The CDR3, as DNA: TGTGCCAGCAGCCGACCCTCCGGGACAGAAGAGACCCAGTACTTC.

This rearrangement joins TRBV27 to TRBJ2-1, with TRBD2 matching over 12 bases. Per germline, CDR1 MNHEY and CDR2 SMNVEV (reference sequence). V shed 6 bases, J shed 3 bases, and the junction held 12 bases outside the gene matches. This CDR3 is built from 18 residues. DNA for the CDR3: TGTGCCAGCAGCTCGGGGACTGGACTAGCGGGAATCTACAATGAGCAGTTCTTC. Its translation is CASSSGTGLAGIYNEQFF.

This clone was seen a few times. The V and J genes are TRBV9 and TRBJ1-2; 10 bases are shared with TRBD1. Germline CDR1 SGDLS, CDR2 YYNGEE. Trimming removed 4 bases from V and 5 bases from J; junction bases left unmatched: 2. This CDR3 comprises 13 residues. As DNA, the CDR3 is TGTGCCAGCAGCATGGACAGGGGGTATGGCTACACCTTC. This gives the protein CASSMDRGYGYTF.

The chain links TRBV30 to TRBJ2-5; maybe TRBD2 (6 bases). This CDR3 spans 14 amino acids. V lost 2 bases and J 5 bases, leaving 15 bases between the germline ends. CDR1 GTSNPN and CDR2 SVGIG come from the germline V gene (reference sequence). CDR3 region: CAWSHRGFGETQYF. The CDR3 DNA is TGTGCCTGGAGTCATCGGGGGTTCGGTGAGACCCAGTACTTC.

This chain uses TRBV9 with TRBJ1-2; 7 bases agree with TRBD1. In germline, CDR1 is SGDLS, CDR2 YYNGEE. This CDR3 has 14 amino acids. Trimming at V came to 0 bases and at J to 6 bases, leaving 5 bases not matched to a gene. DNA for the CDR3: TGTGCCAGCAGCGTAGGAGGGGACAGCCATGGCTACACCTTC. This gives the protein CASSVGGDSHGYTF.

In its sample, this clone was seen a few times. The CDR3 DNA reads as TGTGCCAGCATCGGGACTAGCGGAAACAATGAGCAGTTCTTC. Translating gives CASIGTSGNNEQFF. The rearrangement joins TRBV2 to TRBJ2-1, with 11 bases lining up with TRBD2. Germline-derived CDR1 and CDR2 are SNHLY and FYNNEI. The length of the CDR3 is 14 residues. V trimming: 7 bases; J trimming: 5 bases; junction bases outside the gene matches: 4.

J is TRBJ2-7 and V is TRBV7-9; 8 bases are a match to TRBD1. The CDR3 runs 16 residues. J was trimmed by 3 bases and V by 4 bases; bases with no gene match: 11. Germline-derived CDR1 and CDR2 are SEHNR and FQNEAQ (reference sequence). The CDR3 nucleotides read TGTGCCAGCAGCTCTGAAGACAGGGGTTTATTCTACGAGCAGTACTTC. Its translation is CASSSEDRGLFYEQYF.

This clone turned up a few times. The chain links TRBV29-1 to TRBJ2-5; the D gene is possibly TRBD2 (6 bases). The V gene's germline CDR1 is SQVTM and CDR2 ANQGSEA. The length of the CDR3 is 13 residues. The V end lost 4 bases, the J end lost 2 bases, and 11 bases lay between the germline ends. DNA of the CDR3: TGCAGCGTTGGGACTACTTCGCAAGAGACCCAGTACTTC. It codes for CSVGTTSQETQYF.

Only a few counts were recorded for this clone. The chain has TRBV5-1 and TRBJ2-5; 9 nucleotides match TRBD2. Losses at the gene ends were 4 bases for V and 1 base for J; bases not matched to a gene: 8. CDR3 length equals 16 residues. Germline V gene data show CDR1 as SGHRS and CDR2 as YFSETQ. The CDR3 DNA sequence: TGCGCCAGCAGCCTGAGCGGGGGGAAGTTCCAAGAGACCCAGTACTTC. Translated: CASSLSGGKFQETQYF.

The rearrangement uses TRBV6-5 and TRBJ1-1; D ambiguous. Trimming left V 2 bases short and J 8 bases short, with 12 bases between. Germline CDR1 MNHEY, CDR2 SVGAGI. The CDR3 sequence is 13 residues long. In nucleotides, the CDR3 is TGTGCCAGCAGTTACGGTAAACCGGGAGAAGCTTTCTTT. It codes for CASSYGKPGEAFF.

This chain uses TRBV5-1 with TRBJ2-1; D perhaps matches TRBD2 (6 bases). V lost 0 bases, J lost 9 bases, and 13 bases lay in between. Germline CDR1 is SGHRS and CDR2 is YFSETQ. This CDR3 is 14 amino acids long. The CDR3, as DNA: TGCGCCAGCAGCTTGGCAAGACTAGGATCTGAGCAGTTCTTC. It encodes CASSLARLGSEQFF.

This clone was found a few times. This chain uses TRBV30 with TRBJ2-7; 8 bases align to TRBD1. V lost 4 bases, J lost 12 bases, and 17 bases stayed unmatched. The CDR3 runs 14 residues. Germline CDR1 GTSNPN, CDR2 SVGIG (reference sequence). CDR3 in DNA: TGTGCCTGGAAGACTGCCGGGACAGGTCAGCCTCGGTACTTC. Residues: CAWKTAGTGQPRYF.

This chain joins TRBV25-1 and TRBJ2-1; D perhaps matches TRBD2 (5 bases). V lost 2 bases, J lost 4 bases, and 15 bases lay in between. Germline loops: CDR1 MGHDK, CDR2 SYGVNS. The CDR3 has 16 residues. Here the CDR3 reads CASSESGAPNYNEQFF. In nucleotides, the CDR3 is TGTGCCAGCAGTGAAAGCGGAGCCCCAAATTACAATGAGCAGTTCTTC.

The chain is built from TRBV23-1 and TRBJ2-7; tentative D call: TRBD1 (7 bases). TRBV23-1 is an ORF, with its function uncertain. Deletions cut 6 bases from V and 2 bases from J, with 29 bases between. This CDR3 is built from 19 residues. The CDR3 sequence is CASSPLRRGRPIWTYEQYF. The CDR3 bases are TGCGCCAGCAGCCCCCTGCGGAGGGGGCGCCCAATATGGACCTACGAGCAGTACTTC.